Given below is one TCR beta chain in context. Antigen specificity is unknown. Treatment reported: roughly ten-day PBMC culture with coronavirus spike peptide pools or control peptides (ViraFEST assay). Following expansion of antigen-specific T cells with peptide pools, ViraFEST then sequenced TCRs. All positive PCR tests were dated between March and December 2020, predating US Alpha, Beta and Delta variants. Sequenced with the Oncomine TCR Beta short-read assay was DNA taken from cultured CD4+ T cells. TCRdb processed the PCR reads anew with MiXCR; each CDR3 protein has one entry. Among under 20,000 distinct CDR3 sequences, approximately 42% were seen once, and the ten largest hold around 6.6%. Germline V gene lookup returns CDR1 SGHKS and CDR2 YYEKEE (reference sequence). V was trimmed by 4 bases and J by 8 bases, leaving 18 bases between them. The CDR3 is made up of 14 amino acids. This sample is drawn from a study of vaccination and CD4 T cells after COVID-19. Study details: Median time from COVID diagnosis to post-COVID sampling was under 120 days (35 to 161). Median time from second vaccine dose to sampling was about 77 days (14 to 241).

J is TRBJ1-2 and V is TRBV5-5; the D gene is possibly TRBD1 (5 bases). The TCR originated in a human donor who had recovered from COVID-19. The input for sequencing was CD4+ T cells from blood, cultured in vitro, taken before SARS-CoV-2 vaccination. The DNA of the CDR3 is TGTGCCAGCAGCGGTGCGAATCAGGGAGGAGGCTACACCTTC. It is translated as CASSGANQGGGYTF.